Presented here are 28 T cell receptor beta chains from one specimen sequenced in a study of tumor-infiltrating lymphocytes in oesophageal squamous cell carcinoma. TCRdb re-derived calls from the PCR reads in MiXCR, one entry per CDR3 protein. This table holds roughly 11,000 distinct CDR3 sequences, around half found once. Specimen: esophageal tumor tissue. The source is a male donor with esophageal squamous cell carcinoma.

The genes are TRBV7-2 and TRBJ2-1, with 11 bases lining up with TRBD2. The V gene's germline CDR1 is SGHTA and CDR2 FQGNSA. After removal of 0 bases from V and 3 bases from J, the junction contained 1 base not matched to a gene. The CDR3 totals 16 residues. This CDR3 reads CASSLASGRDYNEQFF. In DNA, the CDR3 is TGTGCCAGCAGCTTAGCTAGCGGGAGGGACTACAATGAGCAGTTCTTC.

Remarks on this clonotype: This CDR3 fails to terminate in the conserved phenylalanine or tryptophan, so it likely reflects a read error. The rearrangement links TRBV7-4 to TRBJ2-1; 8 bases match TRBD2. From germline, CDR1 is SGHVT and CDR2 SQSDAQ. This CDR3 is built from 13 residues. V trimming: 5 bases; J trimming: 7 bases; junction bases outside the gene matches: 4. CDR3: CASSVGLVNEQFS. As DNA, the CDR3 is TGTGCCAGCAGCGTGGGACTAGTTAATGAGCAGTTCTCC.

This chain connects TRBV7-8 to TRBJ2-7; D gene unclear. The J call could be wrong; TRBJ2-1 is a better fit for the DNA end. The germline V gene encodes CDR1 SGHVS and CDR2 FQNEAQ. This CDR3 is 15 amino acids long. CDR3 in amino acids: CASSLEQLLANEQFF. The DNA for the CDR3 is TGTGCCAGCAGCTTAGAACAACTTCTGGCCAATGAGCAGTTCTTC.

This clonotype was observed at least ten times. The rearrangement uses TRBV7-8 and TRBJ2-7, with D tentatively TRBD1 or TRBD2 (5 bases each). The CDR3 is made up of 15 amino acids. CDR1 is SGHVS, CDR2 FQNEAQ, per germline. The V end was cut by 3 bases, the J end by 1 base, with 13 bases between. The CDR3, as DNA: TGTGCCAGCAGCTTGTTCCAGGGACCTTCCTACGAGCAGTACTTC. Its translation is CASSLFQGPSYEQYF.

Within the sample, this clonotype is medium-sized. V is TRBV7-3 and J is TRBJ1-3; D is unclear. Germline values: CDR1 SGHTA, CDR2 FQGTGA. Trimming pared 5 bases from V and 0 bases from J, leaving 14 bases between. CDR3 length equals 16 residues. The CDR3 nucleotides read TGTGCCAGCAGCCTCAGTGCCCCTGTCTCTGGAAACACCATATATTTT. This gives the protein CASSLSAPVSGNTIYF. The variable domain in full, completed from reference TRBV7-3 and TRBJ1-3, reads GAGVSQTPSNKVTEKGKYVELRCDPISGHTALYWYRQSLGQGPEFLIYFQGTGAADDSGLPNDRFFAVRPEGSVSTLKIQRTERGDSAVYLCASSLSAPVSGNTIYFGEGSWLTVV.

In DNA, the CDR3 is TGTGCCAGCAGCTGGGGGCCAACCTCTGGGGCCAACGTCCTGACTTTC. It specifies CASSWGPTSGANVLTF. The chain carries TRBV7-2 and TRBJ2-6, with D perhaps matching TRBD1 (6 bases). In germline, CDR1 is SGHTA, CDR2 FQGNSA. The CDR3 covers 16 residues. Between the trimmed V and J ends, which lost 4 bases and 0 bases, there was a span of 10 bases.

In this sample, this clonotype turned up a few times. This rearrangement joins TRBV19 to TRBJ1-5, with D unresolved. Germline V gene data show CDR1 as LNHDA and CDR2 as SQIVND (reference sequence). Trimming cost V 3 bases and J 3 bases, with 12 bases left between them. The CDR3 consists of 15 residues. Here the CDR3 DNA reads TGTGCCAGTAGTATGGCTTGGGGAATCAATCAGCCCCAGCATTTT. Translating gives CASSMAWGINQPQHF.

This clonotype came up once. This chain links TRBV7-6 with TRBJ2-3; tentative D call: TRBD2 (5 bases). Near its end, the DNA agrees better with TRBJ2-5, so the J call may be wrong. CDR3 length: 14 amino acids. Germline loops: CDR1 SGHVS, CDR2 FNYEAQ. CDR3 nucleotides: TGTGCCAGCAGCTTAGGGGGAGTAGGGGAGACCCAGTACTTC. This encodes CASSLGGVGETQYF.

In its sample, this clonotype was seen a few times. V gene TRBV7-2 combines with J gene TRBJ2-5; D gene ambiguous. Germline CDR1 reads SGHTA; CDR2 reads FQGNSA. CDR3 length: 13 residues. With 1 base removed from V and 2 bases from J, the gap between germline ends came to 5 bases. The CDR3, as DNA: TGTGCCAGCAGCTTAGGACCGCAAGAGACCCAGTACTTC. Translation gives CASSLGPQETQYF.

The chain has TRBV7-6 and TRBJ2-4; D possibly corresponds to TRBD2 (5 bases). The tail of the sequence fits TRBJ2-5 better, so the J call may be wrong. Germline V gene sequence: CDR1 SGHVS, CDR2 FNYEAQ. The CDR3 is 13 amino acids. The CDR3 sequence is CASSLLGGETQYF. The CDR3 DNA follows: TGTGCCAGCAGCTTATTGGGCGGGGAGACCCAGTACTTC.

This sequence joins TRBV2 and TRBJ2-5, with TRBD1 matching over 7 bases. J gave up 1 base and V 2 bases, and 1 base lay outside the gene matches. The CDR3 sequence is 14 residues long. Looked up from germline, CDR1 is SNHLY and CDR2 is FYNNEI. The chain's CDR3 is CASSEQGVQETQYF. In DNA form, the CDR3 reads TGTGCCAGCAGTGAACAGGGGGTCCAAGAGACCCAGTACTTC.

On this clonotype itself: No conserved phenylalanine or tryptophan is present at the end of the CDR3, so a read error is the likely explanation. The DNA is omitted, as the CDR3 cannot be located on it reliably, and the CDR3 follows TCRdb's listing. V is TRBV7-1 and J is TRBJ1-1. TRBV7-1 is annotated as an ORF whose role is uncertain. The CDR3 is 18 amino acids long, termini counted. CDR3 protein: CASSPGTSGNQETQYFGP.

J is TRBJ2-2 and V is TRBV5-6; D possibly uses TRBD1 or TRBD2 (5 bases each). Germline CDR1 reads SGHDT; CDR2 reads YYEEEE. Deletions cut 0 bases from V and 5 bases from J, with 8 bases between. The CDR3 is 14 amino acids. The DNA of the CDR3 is TGTGCCAGCAGCTTGGGGGGGTGGACCGGGGAGCTGTTTTTT. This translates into CASSLGGWTGELFF.

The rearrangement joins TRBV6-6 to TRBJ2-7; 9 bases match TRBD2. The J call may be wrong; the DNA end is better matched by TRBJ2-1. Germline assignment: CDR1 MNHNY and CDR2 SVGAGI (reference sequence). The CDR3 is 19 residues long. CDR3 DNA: TGTGCCAGCAGTTACGCCGGACTAGCGTTTTACTCGGCGTACAATGAGCAGTTCTTC. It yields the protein CASSYAGLAFYSAYNEQFF.

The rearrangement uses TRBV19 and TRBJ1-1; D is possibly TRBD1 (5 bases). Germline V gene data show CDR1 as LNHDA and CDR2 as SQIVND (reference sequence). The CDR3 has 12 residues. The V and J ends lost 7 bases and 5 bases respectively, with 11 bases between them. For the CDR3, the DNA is TGTGCCAGTACCCGGGGGGTAACTGAAGCTTTCTTT. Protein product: CASTRGVTEAFF.

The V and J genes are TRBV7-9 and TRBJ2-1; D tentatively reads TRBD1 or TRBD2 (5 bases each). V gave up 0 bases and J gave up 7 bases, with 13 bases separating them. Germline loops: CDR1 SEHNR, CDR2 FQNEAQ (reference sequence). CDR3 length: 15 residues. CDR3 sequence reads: CASSLAIGTTNEQFF. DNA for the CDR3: TGTGCCAGCAGCTTAGCCATCGGGACGACGAATGAGCAGTTCTTC.

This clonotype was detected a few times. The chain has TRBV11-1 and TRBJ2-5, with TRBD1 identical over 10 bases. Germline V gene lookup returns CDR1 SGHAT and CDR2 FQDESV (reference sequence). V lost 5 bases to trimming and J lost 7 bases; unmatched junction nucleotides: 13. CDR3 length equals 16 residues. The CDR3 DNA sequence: TGTGCCAGCAGCAGAACCGGGACAGGGGATTATGGGACCCAGTACTTC. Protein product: CASSRTGTGDYGTQYF.

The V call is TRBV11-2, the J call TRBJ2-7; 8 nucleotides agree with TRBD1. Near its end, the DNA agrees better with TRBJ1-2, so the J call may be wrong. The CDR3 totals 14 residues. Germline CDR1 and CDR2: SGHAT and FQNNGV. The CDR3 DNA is TGTGCCAGCAGCCCGGGACAGGCGGTCTATGGCTACACCTTC. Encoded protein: CASSPGQAVYGYTF.

CDR3 nucleotides: TGTGCCAGCAGTCTTACAGGGGGCTCCTACAATGAGCAGTTCTTC. This codes for CASSLTGGSYNEQFF. The rearrangement links TRBV12-3 or TRBV12-4 to TRBJ2-1; TRBD1 agrees at 8 bases. The junction had 3 bases not matched to a gene; V was cut back by 5 bases and J by 0 bases. CDR3 length: 15 residues.

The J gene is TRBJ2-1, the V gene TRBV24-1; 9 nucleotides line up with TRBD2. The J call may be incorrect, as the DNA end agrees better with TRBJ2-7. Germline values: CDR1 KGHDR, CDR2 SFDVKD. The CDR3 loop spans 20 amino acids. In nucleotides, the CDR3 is TGTGCCACCAGTGATTTGCCCCCGAGGGGGATGAGCGGGAGGCCCTACGAGCAGTACTTC. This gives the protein CATSDLPPRGMSGRPYEQYF.

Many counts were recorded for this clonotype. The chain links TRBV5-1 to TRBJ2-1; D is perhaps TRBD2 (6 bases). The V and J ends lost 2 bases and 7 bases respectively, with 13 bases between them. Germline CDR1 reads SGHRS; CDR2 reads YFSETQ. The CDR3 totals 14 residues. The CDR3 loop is CASSFRESRNEQFF. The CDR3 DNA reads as TGCGCCAGCAGCTTCCGGGAGTCGAGAAATGAGCAGTTCTTC.

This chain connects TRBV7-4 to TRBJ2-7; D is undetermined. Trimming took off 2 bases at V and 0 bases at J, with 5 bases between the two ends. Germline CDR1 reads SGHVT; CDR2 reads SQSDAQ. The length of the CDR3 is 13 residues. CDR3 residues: CASSLKDSYEQYF. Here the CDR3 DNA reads TGTGCCAGCAGCTTAAAGGACTCCTACGAGCAGTACTTC.

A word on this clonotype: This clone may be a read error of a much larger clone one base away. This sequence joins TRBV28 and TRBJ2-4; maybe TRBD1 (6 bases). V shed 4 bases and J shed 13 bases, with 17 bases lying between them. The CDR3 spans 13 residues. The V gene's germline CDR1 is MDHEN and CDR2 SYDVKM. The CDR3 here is CASSSQGYNEQYF. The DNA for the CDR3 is TGTGCCAGCAGTTCACAGGGTTACAATGAGCAGTACTTC.

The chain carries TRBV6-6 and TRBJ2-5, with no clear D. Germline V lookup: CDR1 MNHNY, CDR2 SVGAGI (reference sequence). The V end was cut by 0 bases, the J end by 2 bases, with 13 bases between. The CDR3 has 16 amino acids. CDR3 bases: TGTGCCAGCAGTTACTCTGGACGAATCGGACAAGAGACCCAGTACTTC. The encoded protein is CASSYSGRIGQETQYF.

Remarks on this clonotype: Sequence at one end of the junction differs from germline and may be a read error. The DNA for the CDR3 is TGTGCTAGCAGCTTATCCTTTTTAAACATTCAGTACTTC. This translates into CASSLSFLNIQYF. V and J are TRBV7-2 and TRBJ2-1; no firm D call. The J call is doubtful: the DNA matches TRBJ2-4 better. In germline, CDR1 is SGHTA, CDR2 FQGNSA. CDR3 length equals 13 residues.

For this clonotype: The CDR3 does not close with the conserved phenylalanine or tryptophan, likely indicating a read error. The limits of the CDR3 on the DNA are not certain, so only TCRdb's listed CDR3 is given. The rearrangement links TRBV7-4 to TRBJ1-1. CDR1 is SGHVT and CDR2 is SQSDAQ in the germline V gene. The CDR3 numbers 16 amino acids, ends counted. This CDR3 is CASSLGGTSNEQFFGP.

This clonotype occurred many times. The CDR3: CASSFSTGAGQPQHF. The CDR3 nucleotides are TGTGCCAGCAGTTTTTCGACAGGGGCAGGACAGCCCCAGCATTTT. V and J are TRBV6-1 and TRBJ1-5; 8 bases map to TRBD1. The trim removed 5 bases at V and 7 bases at J, leaving 10 bases unmatched. Germline lookup yields CDR1 MNHNS and CDR2 SASEGT. There are 15 residues in the CDR3.

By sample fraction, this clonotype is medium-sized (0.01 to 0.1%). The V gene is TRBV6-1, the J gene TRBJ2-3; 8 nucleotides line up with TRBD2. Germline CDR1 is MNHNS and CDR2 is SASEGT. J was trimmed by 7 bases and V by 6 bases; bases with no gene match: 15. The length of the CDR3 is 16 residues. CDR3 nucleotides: TGTGCCAGCAGGCGAAACCCCGGGACTAGTCTTTATACGCAGTATTTT. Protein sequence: CASRRNPGTSLYTQYF.